Below, one TCR beta chain is given with its context. Its binding antigen is unknown. No base qualities exist here, and no much larger clone lies one base off it. This sample was taken from a study of blood T cell repertoires in COVID-19 (TCRdb year 2020). Background on the whole study: Samples from collaborators originated in the United States, Italy and Spain and spanned both the acute and convalescent phases of COVID-19. The samples were drawn from the first 160 participants of the ongoing ImmuneRACE study and from 1,254 subjects provided by 6 global collaborators. The prospective study material was composed of cDNA or gDNA derived from T cells, B-cell-depleted T cells, or PBMCs. HLA class I and class II types, where available, came from metadata supplied by the sample provider rather than from assay-based typing. Sample metadata almost always included a de-identified subject ID, COVID-19 status, age in years and sex. A freely available public database, intended as a resource for researchers studying the immune response to SARS-CoV-2, is where the repertoires were released. Subjects who had been exposed to COVID-19, were actively infected with it, or had recovered from it provided the deeply sampled blood TCRbeta repertoires that made up the dataset.

CDR1 and CDR2 are drawn from the germline V gene (reference sequence): LNHDA, SQIVND. The CDR3 holds 14 amino acids from the cysteine to the phenylalanine. Just CDR3 DNA is preserved here, 42 bases in frame from base 1. V is clipped by 7 bases and J by 0 bases, and the sequence between their germline boundaries is 13 bases long. General study outcomes and caveats: The quantity of clinical and demographic metadata differed by source and by participant and was supplied without curation.

Samples from volunteer blood donors who had recovered from COVID-19 were contributed by a second Seattle source. The collaborating institutions used their own protocols to collect whole blood in K2EDTA tubes. For TCRbeta analysis, collaborator samples were shipped as frozen whole blood, as isolated PBMCs, or as DNA extracted from either sample type. TCRbeta CDR3 regions were amplified from genomic DNA by means of the immunoSEQ Assay, a bias-controlled multiplex PCR. In the authors' own workflow: The number of nucleated cells in each sample was estimated by amplification of reference gene primers within the assay. To quantify the absolute abundance of each unique TCRbeta CDR3 rearrangement, sequence reads were collapsed and filtered. Productive Simpson clonality was computed per sample as the square root of Simpson's diversity index over productive rearrangements. Held by TCRdb, this immuneACCESS table contains in-frame sequences only and omits some clones. Under half of the omission traces to an unresolved V gene where checked; the cause of the rest is unknown. That table supplies the V and J calls and clone size; D and trimming were determined from the DNA. In this sample the table shows a few hundred thousand clones, around 85% of which occur a single time. 2.1% of the sample is in the top ten clones.

The TCR originated in a woman aged 25 to 39 who had recovered from COVID-19. Sequencing used peripheral blood. This receptor chain uses TRBV19 and TRBJ2-7, with the D segment identity uncertain. The CDR3 sequence is CASKFRSSSYEQYF. The nucleotide sequence reads TGTGCCAGTAAATTCCGGTCGAGCTCCTACGAGCAGTACTTC.